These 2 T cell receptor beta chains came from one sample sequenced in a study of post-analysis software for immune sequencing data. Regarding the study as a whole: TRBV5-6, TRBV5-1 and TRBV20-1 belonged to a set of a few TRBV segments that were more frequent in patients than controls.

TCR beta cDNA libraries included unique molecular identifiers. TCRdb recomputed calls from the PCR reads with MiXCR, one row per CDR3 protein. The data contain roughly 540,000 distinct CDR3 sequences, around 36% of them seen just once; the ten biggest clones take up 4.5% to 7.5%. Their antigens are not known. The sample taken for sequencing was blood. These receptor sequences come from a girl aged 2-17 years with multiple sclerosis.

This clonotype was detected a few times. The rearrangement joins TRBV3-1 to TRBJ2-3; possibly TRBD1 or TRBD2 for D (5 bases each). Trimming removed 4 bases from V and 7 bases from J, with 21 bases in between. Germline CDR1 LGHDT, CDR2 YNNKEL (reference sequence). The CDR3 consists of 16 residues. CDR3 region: CASSPGRQYPGYTQYF. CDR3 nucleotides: TGTGCCAGCAGCCCGGGACGACAGTACCCAGGGTATACGCAGTATTTT.

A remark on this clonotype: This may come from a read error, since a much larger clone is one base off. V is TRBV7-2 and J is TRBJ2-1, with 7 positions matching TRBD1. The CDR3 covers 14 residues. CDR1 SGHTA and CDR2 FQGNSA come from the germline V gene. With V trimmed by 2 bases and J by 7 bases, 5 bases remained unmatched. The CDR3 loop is CTSSLPGQRNEQFF. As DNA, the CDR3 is TGTACCAGCAGCTTACCGGGACAGCGTAATGAGCAGTTCTTC. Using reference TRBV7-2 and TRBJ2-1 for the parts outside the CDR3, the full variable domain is GAGVSQSPSNKVTEKGKDVELRCDPISGHTALYWYRQSLGQGLEFLIYFQGNSAPDKSGLPSDRFSAERTGGSVSTLTIQRTQQEDSAVYLCTSSLPGQRNEQFFGPGTRLTVL.